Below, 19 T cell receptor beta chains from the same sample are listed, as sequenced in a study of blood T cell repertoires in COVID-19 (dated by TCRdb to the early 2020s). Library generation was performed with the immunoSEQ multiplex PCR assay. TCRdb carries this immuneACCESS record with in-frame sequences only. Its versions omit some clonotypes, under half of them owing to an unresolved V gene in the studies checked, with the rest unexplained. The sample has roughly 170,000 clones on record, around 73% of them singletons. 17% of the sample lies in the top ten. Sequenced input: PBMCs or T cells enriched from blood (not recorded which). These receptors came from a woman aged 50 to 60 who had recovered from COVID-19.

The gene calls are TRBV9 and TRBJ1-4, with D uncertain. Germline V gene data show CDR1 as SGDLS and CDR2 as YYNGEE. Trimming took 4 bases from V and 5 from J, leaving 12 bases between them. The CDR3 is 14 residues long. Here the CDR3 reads CASSSREGNEKLFF. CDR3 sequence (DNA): TGTGCCAGCAGCTCCCGGGAAGGCAATGAAAAACTGTTTTTT.

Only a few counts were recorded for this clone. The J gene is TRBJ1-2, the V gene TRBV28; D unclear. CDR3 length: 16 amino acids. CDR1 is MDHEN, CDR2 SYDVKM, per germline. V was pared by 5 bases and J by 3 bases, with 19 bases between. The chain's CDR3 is CASSTPGLSEDYGYTF. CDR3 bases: TGTGCCAGCAGTACCCCGGGCCTTTCGGAGGACTATGGCTACACCTTC.

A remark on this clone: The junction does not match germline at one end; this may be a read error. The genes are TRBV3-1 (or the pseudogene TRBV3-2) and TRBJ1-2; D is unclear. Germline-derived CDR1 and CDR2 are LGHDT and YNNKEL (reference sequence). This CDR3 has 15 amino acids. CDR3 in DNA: TGTGCCAGCAGCCAAGGTGTTCGGCGGAGTCTCGTATCCGCCTTC. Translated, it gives CASSQGVRRSLVSAF.

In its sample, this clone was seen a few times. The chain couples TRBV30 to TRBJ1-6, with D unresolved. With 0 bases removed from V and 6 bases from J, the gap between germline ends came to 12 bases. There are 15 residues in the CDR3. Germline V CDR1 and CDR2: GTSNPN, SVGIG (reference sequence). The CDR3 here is CAWSVRGGSNSPLHF. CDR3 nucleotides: TGTGCCTGGAGTGTCCGGGGAGGGTCTAATTCACCCCTCCACTTT.

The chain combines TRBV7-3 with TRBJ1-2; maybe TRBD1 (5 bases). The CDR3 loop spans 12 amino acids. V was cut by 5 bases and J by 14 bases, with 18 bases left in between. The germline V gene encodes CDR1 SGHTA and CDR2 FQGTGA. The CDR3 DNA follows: TGTGCCAGCAGCCAAACAGGTTACTCAGTAACCTTC. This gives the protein CASSQTGYSVTF.

Here the CDR3 DNA reads TGTGCCAGCAGTTTATCCGTAGCTTGGAACACTGAAGCTTTCTTT. Amino acid sequence: CASSLSVAWNTEAFF. The chain couples TRBV28 to TRBJ1-1; D gene ambiguous. V shed 1 base and J shed 1 base, with 10 bases lying between them. CDR1 and CDR2 (germline): MDHEN, SYDVKM. The CDR3 is 15 residues long.

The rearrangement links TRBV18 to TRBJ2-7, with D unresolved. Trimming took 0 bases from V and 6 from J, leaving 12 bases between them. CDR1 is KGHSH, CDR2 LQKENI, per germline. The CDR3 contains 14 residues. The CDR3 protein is CASSPPLITGEQYF. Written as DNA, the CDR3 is TGTGCCAGCTCACCACCTCTCATAACGGGCGAGCAGTACTTC.

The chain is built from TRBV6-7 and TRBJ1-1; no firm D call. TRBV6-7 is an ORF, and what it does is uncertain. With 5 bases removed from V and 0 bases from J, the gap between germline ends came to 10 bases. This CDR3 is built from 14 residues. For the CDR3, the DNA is TGTGCCAGCAGTCGCGAGGAAGTGAACACTGAAGCTTTCTTT. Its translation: CASSREEVNTEAFF.

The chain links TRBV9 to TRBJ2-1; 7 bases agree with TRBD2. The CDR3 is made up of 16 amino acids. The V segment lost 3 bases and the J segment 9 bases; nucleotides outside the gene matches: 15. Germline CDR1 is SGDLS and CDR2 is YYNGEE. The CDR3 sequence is CASSALKRREYGEQFF. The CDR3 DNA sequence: TGTGCCAGCAGCGCCTTGAAGCGGCGGGAGTATGGTGAGCAGTTCTTC.

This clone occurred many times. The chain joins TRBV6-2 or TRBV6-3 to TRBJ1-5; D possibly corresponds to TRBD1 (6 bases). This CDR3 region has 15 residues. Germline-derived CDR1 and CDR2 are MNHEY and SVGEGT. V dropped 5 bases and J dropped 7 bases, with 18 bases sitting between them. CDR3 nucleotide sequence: TGTGCCAGCAGTCCGGTGGGCAGTGGGGGCCAGCCCCAGCATTTT. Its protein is CASSPVGSGGQPQHF.

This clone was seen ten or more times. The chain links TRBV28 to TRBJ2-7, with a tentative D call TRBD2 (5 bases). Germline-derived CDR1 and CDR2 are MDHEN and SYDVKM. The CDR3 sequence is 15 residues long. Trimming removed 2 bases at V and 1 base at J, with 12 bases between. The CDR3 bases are TGTGCCAGCAGTTTAGCCGGGATAGGATCCTACGAGCAGTACTTC. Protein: CASSLAGIGSYEQYF. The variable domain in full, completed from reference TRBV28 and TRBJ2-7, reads DVKVTQSSRYLVKRTGEKVFLECVQDMDHENMFWYRQDPGLGLRLIYFSYDVKMKEKGDIPEGYSVSREKKERFSLILESASTNQTSMYLCASSLAGIGSYEQYFGPGTRLTVT.

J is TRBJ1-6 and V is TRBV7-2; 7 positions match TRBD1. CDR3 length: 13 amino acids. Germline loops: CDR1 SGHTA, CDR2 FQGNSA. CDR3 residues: CGTAGQSNSPLHF. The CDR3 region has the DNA TGTGGCACCGCGGGACAGAGTAATTCACCCCTCCACTTT. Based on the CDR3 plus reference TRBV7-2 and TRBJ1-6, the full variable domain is GAGVSQSPSNKVTEKGKDVELRCDPISGHTALYWYRQSLGQGLEFLIYFQGNSAPDKSGLPSDRFSAERTGGSVSTLTIQRTQQEDSAVYLCGTAGQSNSPLHFGNGTRLTVT.

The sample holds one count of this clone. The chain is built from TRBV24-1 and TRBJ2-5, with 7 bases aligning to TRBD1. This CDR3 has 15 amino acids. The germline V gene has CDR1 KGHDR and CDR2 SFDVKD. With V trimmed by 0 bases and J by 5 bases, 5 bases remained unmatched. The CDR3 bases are TGTGCCACCAGTGATTTGGAGGGGGCTAGGGAGACCCAGTACTTC. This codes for CATSDLEGARETQYF.

CDR3 amino acids: CASSLGTLQGGQYF. In DNA, the CDR3 is TGTGCCAGCAGTTTGGGGACACTCCAAGGGGGGCAGTACTTC. The chain carries TRBV28 and TRBJ2-7; the D gene is possibly TRBD1 (6 bases). Trimming left V 3 bases short and J 9 bases short, with 18 bases between. The CDR3 has 14 amino acids. Germline CDR1 MDHEN, CDR2 SYDVKM.

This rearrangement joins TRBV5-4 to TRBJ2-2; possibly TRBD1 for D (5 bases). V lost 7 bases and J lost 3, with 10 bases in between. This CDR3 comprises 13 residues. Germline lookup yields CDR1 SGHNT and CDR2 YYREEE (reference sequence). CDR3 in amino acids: CASQGSYTGELFF. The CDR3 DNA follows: TGTGCCAGCCAGGGAAGTTACACCGGGGAGCTGTTTTTT.

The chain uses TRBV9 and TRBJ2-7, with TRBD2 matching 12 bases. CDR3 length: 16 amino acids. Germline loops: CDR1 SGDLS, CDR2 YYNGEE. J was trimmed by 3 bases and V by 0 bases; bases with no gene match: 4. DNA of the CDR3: TGTGCCAGCAGCGTAGGGTGGACTAGCGGGAACTACGAGCAGTACTTC. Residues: CASSVGWTSGNYEQYF. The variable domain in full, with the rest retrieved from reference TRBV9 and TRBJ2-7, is DSGVTQTPKHLITATGQRVTLRCSPRSGDLSVYWYQQSLDQGLQFLIQYYNGEERAKGNILERFSAQQFPDLHSELNLSSLELGDSALYFCASSVGWTSGNYEQYFGPGTRLTVT.

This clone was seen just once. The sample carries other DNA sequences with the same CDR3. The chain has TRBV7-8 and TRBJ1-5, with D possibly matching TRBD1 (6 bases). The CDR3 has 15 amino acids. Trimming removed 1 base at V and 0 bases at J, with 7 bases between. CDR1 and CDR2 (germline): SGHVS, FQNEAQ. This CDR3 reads CASSLDRVSNQPQHF. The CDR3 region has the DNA TGTGCCAGCAGCTTAGACAGGGTTAGCAATCAGCCCCAGCATTTT.

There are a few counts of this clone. The CDR3 loop is CATSAGQAYEQYF. The DNA of the CDR3 is TGTGCCACCAGTGCGGGACAGGCCTACGAGCAGTACTTC. V usage is TRBV24-1 and J usage is TRBJ2-7; 8 nucleotides match TRBD1. CDR1 and CDR2 from the germline V gene are KGHDR and SFDVKD. V was pared by 5 bases and J by 2 bases, with 1 base of the junction left unmatched. The CDR3 runs to 13 residues.

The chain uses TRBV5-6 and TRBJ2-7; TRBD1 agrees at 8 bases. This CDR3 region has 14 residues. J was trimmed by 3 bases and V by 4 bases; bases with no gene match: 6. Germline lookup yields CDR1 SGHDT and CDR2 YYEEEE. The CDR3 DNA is TGTGCCAGCAGCCTTACCACAGGGGGCTACGAGCAGTACTTC. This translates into CASSLTTGGYEQYF.